Sequencing of this T cell receptor beta chain was carried out in a study of Tregs in tolerant kidney transplant recipients. Study-wide points: The small number of patients limits these findings pending further validation. Biological reproducibility was not directly addressed, but technical replication error appeared minimal. Expanding Tregs on activated donor B cells appeared to best identify donor-specific TCRbeta clones.

Germline lookup yields CDR1 MNHNS and CDR2 SASEGT. The CDR3 is 14 residues long. Between the trimmed V and J ends, which lost 5 bases and 1 base, there was a span of 8 bases. This clone showed up just once. What it binds is not known. The assay was immunoSEQ multiplex PCR, and TCRdb's table has in-frame clones only and misses some. The sample lists 240,000 or so clones, 84% occurring once. This chain joins TRBV6-1 and TRBJ1-4; perhaps TRBD1 as D (6 bases). Sequencing used CD4+ T cells from blood. The sequence came from a human donor in good health. CDR3 amino acids: CASSRRGTNEKLFF. The DNA for the CDR3 is TGTGCCAGCAGTCGCAGGGGAACTAATGAAAAACTGTTTTTT.